A selection of T cell receptor beta chains follows, all from one sample in a study of regulatory T cells in long-lasting Graves disease. TCRdb re-called the multiplex PCR reads with MiXCR, one entry per CDR3 protein. The table shows approximately 210,000 distinct CDR3 sequences, with about a sixth occurring only once. This material consisted of peripheral blood mononuclear cells (PBMCs), taken at new diagnosis, from a patient treated with antithyroid drugs. The receptors shown here come from a female donor with Graves disease. The CDR3 runs from the conserved cysteine through the conserved F or W. Clone size is given for some rows only: seen once, a few or many times, or a class if the clone is expanded.

v_call	j_call	clone_size	cdr3_aa
TRBV4-1	TRBJ2-5	many	CASSLMTAEETQYF
TRBV2	TRBJ2-7	.	CASNQDRSSYEQYF
TRBV20-1	TRBJ2-7	.	CSAQTSGRDYEQYF
TRBV7-2	TRBJ2-2	.	CASSLEPGSYEQYFGPGTGELFF
TRBV5-1	TRBJ2-7	many	CASSPGQGFAYEQYF
TRBV9	TRBJ2-1	many	CASSRGADNEQFF
TRBV10-3	TRBJ2-2	many	CAISGTGPISNTGELFF
TRBV19	TRBJ2-7	.	CASSMGGRGKQYF
TRBV10-1	TRBJ2-7	many	CASSEGPAGFYEQYF
TRBV20-1	TRBJ1-2	many	CSARDISQPNNYGYTF
TRBV5-1	TRBJ2-5	.	CASSLAWASGTQYF
TRBV7-7	TRBJ2-7	many	CASSLAKGTSYEQYF
TRBV19	TRBJ1-4	few	CASSKGTNEKLFF
TRBV3-1	TRBJ1-1	.	CASSLGSGNAEAFF
TRBV6-2/TRBV6-3	TRBJ2-7	many	CASSPSLSGSGEQYF